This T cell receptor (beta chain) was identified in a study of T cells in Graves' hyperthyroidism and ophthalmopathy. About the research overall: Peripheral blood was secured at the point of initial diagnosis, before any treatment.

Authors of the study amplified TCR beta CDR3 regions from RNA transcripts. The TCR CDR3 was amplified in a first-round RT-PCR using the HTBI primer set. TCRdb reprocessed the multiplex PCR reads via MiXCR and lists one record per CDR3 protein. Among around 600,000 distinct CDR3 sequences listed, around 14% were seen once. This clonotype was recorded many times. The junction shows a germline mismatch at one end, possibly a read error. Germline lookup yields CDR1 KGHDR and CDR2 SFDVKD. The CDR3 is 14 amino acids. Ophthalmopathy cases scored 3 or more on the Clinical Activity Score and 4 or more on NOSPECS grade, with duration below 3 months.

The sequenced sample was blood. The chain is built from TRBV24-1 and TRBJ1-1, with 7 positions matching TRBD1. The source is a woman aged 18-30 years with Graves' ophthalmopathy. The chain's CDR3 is CATTDDRADTEAFF. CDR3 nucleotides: TGTGCCACCACTGATGACAGGGCGGACACTGAAGCTTTCTTT.